The 31 T cell receptor beta chains below come from one sample, sequenced in a study of blood T cells in healthy people across ages. Then a second PCR, running about 6 to 11 cycles, was carried out with a sample-barcoded 5' primer and a J-beta primer mix. TCRdb recomputed calls from the 5' RACE reads with MiXCR, one row per CDR3 protein. The sample shows hundreds of thousands of distinct CDR3 sequences, around 21% of them seen only once. The sequencing sample was made of blood. The receptors here all came from a man between 65 and 80 years old in good health.

This clonotype was recorded a few times. The J gene is TRBJ2-1, the V gene TRBV27; D is perhaps TRBD2 (6 bases). V was clipped by 3 bases and J by 1 base, with 7 bases between them. CDR3 length: 14 amino acids. Germline V gene sequence: CDR1 MNHEY, CDR2 SMNVEV (reference sequence). CDR3 region: CASSFSGSYNEQFF. The CDR3 DNA reads as TGTGCCAGCAGTTTTAGCGGATCCTACAATGAGCAGTTCTTC.

This chain joins TRBV5-6 and TRBJ2-3; perhaps TRBD2 as D (5 bases). The CDR3 covers 15 residues. Germline values: CDR1 SGHDT, CDR2 YYEEEE. Trimming stripped 3 bases from V and 4 bases from J, with 15 bases between. CDR3: CASSSWTGIPDTQYF. For the CDR3, the DNA is TGTGCCAGCAGCTCATGGACGGGGATCCCAGATACGCAGTATTTT.

This clonotype showed up many times. The chain uses TRBV20-1 and TRBJ2-5, with 9 bases fitting TRBD2. With 1 base clipped from V and 5 bases from J, the junction kept 8 bases outside the gene matches. The length of the CDR3 is 15 residues. Germline V lookup: CDR1 DFQATT, CDR2 SNEGSKA (reference sequence). In DNA, the CDR3 is TGCAGTGCTAGAGTCGGTAGCGGGAGTGTGGAGACCCAGTACTTC. Encoded protein: CSARVGSGSVETQYF.

This clonotype came up a few times. The chain combines TRBV6-6 with TRBJ1-1; possible D gene TRBD1, 6 bases. Germline assignment: CDR1 MNHNY and CDR2 SVGAGI (reference sequence). Trimming removed 6 bases at V and 4 bases at J, with 9 bases between. CDR3 size: 12 residues. Here the CDR3 DNA reads TGTGCCAGCAGCACAGGGCTCACTGAAGCTTTCTTT. It yields the protein CASSTGLTEAFF.

This clonotype was seen ten or more times. The V call is TRBV10-3, the J call TRBJ2-7; 10 bases are a match to TRBD1. Germline loops: CDR1 ENHRY, CDR2 SYGVKD. The CDR3 extends over 12 amino acids. Trimming cost V 11 bases and J 7 bases; bases outside gene matches: 8. The CDR3 region is CAAGTGVGEQYF. CDR3 DNA sequence: TGTGCCGCCGGGACAGGGGTGGGGGAGCAGTACTTC.

This clonotype showed up just a few times. DNA of the CDR3: TGCGCCAGCGCGGGAGGCGGAGTAGATACGCAGTATTTT. The encoded protein is CASAGGGVDTQYF. The chain employs TRBV10-2 and TRBJ2-3; TRBD2 agrees at 8 bases. The V gene end was trimmed by 8 bases and the J gene end by 5 bases; junction bases not matched to a gene: 6. Germline V CDR1 and CDR2: WSHSY, SAAADI. This CDR3 comprises 13 residues.

Only a few counts were recorded for this clonotype. One junction end disagrees with the germline gene, perhaps due to a read error. This rearrangement joins TRBV12-3 or TRBV12-4 to TRBJ1-4; no clear D. This CDR3 region has 11 residues. In DNA, the CDR3 is TGTGCCGGCAGTTTCGGGGAAAAACTGTTTTTT. This translates into CAGSFGEKLFF.

The sample holds a few counts of this clonotype. The chain uses TRBV14 and TRBJ1-2; TRBD1 might be the D (5 bases). This CDR3 contains 13 residues. Trimming stripped 1 base from V and 5 bases from J, with 8 bases between. The germline gives CDR1 SGHDN, CDR2 FVKESK. The CDR3: CASSQGEGYGYTF. The CDR3 nucleotides are TGTGCCAGCAGCCAAGGAGAGGGGTATGGCTACACCTTC.

The chain has TRBV11-2 and TRBJ2-1; D not certain. The germline V gene has CDR1 SGHAT and CDR2 FQNNGV. There are 15 residues in the CDR3. V was clipped by 7 bases and J by 0 bases, with 13 bases between them. CDR3 in amino acids: CASTLAATSYNEQFF. CDR3 DNA: TGTGCCAGCACCTTGGCGGCGACCTCCTACAATGAGCAGTTCTTC.

In its sample, this clonotype was seen a few times. The chain employs TRBV6-1 and TRBJ1-4, with a weak D call TRBD1 (6 bases). This CDR3 region has 17 residues. V gave up 5 bases and J gave up 0 bases, with 16 bases separating them. Germline values: CDR1 MNHNS, CDR2 SASEGT. The CDR3 loop is CASSQKQGSATNEKLFF. The DNA of the CDR3 is TGTGCCAGCAGTCAAAAACAGGGAAGCGCAACTAATGAAAAACTGTTTTTT.

The rearrangement uses TRBV11-2 and TRBJ2-5; D gene ambiguous. Germline V gene lookup returns CDR1 SGHAT and CDR2 FQNNGV. This CDR3 is 17 amino acids long. V was trimmed by 2 bases and J by 1 base, leaving 17 bases between them. CDR3 nucleotides: TGTGCCAGCAGCTTATCCGCCTCCGGACGGTTCCAAGAGACCCAGTACTTC. Translated: CASSLSASGRFQETQYF.

This clonotype has just a few counts. The chain carries TRBV5-1 and TRBJ1-4; D is uncertain. Trimming removed 5 bases at V and 0 bases at J, with 11 bases between. The germline gives CDR1 SGHRS, CDR2 YFSETQ. This CDR3 is 15 amino acids long. DNA of the CDR3: TGCGCCAGCAGAGTGAACATAGCAACTAATGAAAAACTGTTTTTT. This gives the protein CASRVNIATNEKLFF.

The chain recombines TRBV7-9 with TRBJ2-4; 7 nucleotides match TRBD1. The V and J ends lost 10 bases and 7 bases, in that order; junction bases with no gene match: 16. Germline loops: CDR1 SEHNR, CDR2 FQNEAQ (reference sequence). The CDR3 extends over 15 amino acids. CDR3 protein: CAISSRGTLGNIQYF. The CDR3, as DNA: TGTGCCATCTCAAGCAGGGGGACCCTCGGGAACATTCAGTACTTC.

This clonotype has more than one count but fewer than ten. The chain uses TRBV11-2 and TRBJ2-5, with D possibly TRBD2 on 5 matching bases. The CDR3 contains 17 residues. In germline, CDR1 is SGHAT, CDR2 FQNNGV. V lost 1 base to trimming and J lost 5 bases, with 20 bases between them. DNA for the CDR3: TGTGCCAGCAGCTTAGGACCCCGACACGGGAACAGTGAGACCCAGTACTTC. As protein: CASSLGPRHGNSETQYF. Filled out from reference TRBV11-2 and TRBJ2-5, the complete variable domain reads EAGVAQSPRYKIIEKRQSVAFWCNPISGHATLYWYQQILGQGPKLLIQFQNNGVVDDSQLPKDRFSAERLKGVDSTLKIQPAKLEDSAVYLCASSLGPRHGNSETQYFGPGTRLLVL.

This clonotype was counted between two and nine times. The V gene is TRBV7-2, the J gene TRBJ2-7; possibly TRBD1 for D (6 bases). The CDR3 sequence is 12 residues long. Trimming took 4 bases from V and 6 from J, leaving 10 bases between them. Per germline, CDR1 SGHTA and CDR2 FQGNSA. The CDR3 loop reads CASSSETGEQYF. The CDR3 DNA follows: TGTGCCAGCAGCTCCGAGACAGGCGAGCAGTACTTC. Based on the CDR3 plus reference TRBV7-2 and TRBJ2-7, the full variable domain is GAGVSQSPSNKVTEKGKDVELRCDPISGHTALYWYRQSLGQGLEFLIYFQGNSAPDKSGLPSDRFSAERTGGSVSTLTIQRTQQEDSAVYLCASSSETGEQYFGPGTRLTVT.

This rearrangement joins TRBV20-1 to TRBJ2-3; TRBD1 matches at 12 bases. Germline V gene data show CDR1 as DFQATT and CDR2 as SNEGSKA (reference sequence). The CDR3 consists of 15 residues. V gave up 1 base and J gave up 3 bases; unmatched junction bases: 2. The CDR3 DNA sequence: TGCAGTGCTAGAGGGGGACAGGGGGCTACAGATACGCAGTATTTT. The encoded protein is CSARGGQGATDTQYF.

Only a few counts were recorded for this clonotype. This sequence joins TRBV18 and TRBJ2-1, with no clear D. With 3 bases removed from V and 8 bases from J, the gap between germline ends came to 14 bases. CDR1 and CDR2 from the germline V gene are KGHSH and LQKENI. The CDR3 loop spans 14 amino acids. CDR3 protein: CASSPPMGYDEQFF. The CDR3 coding sequence is TGTGCCAGCTCACCTCCGATGGGATACGATGAGCAGTTCTTC. Using reference TRBV18 and TRBJ2-1 for the parts outside the CDR3, the full variable domain is NAGVMQNPRHLVRRRGQEARLRCSPMKGHSHVYWYRQLPEEGLKFMVYLQKENIIDESGMPKERFSAEFPKEGPSILRIQQVVRGDSAAYFCASSPPMGYDEQFFGPGTRLTVL.

This clonotype has more than one count but fewer than ten. In DNA, the CDR3 is TGTGCCAGCAGACAAGGGGGCCGCGGGGAGCTGTTTTTT. Its protein is CASRQGGRGELFF. V gene TRBV2 combines with J gene TRBJ2-2; the match to TRBD1 covers 7 bases. Losses at the gene ends were 6 bases for V and 7 bases for J; bases not matched to a gene: 5. The germline CDR1 and CDR2 sequences are SNHLY and FYNNEI. This CDR3 has 13 amino acids. Full variable domain (outside the CDR3, taken from reference TRBV2 and TRBJ2-2): EPEVTQTPSHQVTQMGQEVILRCVPISNHLYFYWYRQILGQKVEFLVSFYNNEISEKSEIFDDQFSVERPDGSNFTLKIRSTKLEDSAMYFCASRQGGRGELFFGEGSRLTVL.

This clonotype was seen a few times. This chain uses TRBV2 with TRBJ2-7; tentative D call: TRBD2 (6 bases). CDR3 size: 14 residues. Germline V gene sequence: CDR1 SNHLY, CDR2 FYNNEI. V was trimmed by 6 bases and J by 3 bases, leaving 15 bases between them. CDR3: CASRRSGYYYEQYF. The CDR3 DNA follows: TGTGCCAGCAGGAGGAGCGGGTACTACTACGAGCAGTACTTC.

The rearrangement joins TRBV5-1 to TRBJ2-7; 8 bases match TRBD1. After removal of 0 bases from V and 7 bases from J, the junction contained 9 bases not matched to a gene. CDR1 and CDR2 from the germline V gene are SGHRS and YFSETQ. CDR3 length equals 15 residues. The CDR3 sequence is CASSLGQGTSSEQYF. In DNA, the CDR3 is TGCGCCAGCAGCTTGGGACAGGGGACATCTTCGGAGCAGTACTTC. Together with reference TRBV5-1 and TRBJ2-7, the CDR3 gives the full variable domain: KAGVTQTPRYLIKTRGQQVTLSCSPISGHRSVSWYQQTPGQGLQFLFEYFSETQRNKGNFPGRFSGRQFSNSRSEMNVSTLELGDSALYLCASSLGQGTSSEQYFGPGTRLTVT.

This rearrangement joins TRBV7-9 to TRBJ1-5; 7 bases map to TRBD1. Germline V gene sequence: CDR1 SEHNR, CDR2 FQNEAQ (reference sequence). The CDR3 length is 14 residues. Trimming cost V 5 bases and J 9 bases; bases outside gene matches: 10. The CDR3 nucleotides are TGTGCCAGCAGCCCAAGGGACAGCTTGTGGCCCCAGCATTTT. Its translation is CASSPRDSLWPQHF.

For the CDR3, the DNA is TGCGCCAGCAGCTTCCCGGGGACGAACACCGGGGAGCTGTTTTTT. This sequence encodes CASSFPGTNTGELFF. This chain uses TRBV5-1 with TRBJ2-2; a weak D match, TRBD2 (5 bases). CDR3 length: 15 amino acids. Germline-derived CDR1 and CDR2 are SGHRS and YFSETQ. V was shortened by 2 bases and J by 0 bases, with 8 bases between the two germline ends.

The rearrangement links TRBV7-6 to TRBJ2-7, with a tentative D call TRBD2 (6 bases). TRBJ2-5 explains the end of the DNA better; the J call may be wrong. This CDR3 is 15 amino acids long. Germline values: CDR1 SGHVS, CDR2 FNYEAQ. CDR3 region: CASSWYEAGGETQYF. The DNA for the CDR3 is TGTGCCAGCAGCTGGTACGAAGCGGGCGGAGAGACCCAGTACTTC.

J is TRBJ1-2 and V is TRBV20-1; D remains unclear. Germline loops: CDR1 DFQATT, CDR2 SNEGSKA (reference sequence). V was shortened by 1 base and J by 6 bases, with 6 bases between the two germline ends. There are 11 residues in the CDR3. The CDR3 DNA reads as TGCAGTGCTAGAGCCAGGCATGGCTACACCTTC. It yields the protein CSARARHGYTF.

This clonotype occurred a few times. This chain links TRBV5-5 with TRBJ2-7, with 11 bases aligning to TRBD1. CDR3 length: 15 amino acids. Germline values: CDR1 SGHKS, CDR2 YYEKEE (reference sequence). V shed 0 bases and J 3 bases; nucleotides not matched to a gene: 2. CDR3 nucleotides: TGTGCCAGCAGCTTGGAAGGGACAGGGGGCTACGAGCAGTACTTC. Protein: CASSLEGTGGYEQYF. Filled out from reference TRBV5-5 and TRBJ2-7, the complete variable domain reads DAGVTQSPTHLIKTRGQQVTLRCSPISGHKSVSWYQQVLGQGPQFIFQYYEKEERGRGNFPDRFSARQFPNYSSELNVNALLLGDSALYLCASSLEGTGGYEQYFGPGTRLTVT.

This clonotype was found a few times. V is TRBV7-2 and J is TRBJ2-1, with 8 bases that match TRBD2. The CDR3 has 15 residues. Germline CDR1 and CDR2: SGHTA and FQGNSA. J gave up 7 bases and V 10 bases, and 15 bases lay outside the gene matches. The CDR3 loop is CATTLAGLIGNEQFF. DNA of the CDR3: TGTGCCACCACTTTAGCGGGACTCATAGGGAATGAGCAGTTCTTC.

The V and J genes are TRBV18 and TRBJ2-1, with unresolved D. Trimming shortened V by 2 bases and J by 4 bases, and 9 bases separated the two germline ends. The CDR3 covers 14 residues. Germline-derived CDR1 and CDR2 are KGHSH and LQKENI. The CDR3 sequence is CASSPSAGYNEQFF. The CDR3 region has the DNA TGTGCCAGCTCACCATCGGCCGGATACAATGAGCAGTTCTTC. Variable domain in full (rest from reference TRBV18 and TRBJ2-1): NAGVMQNPRHLVRRRGQEARLRCSPMKGHSHVYWYRQLPEEGLKFMVYLQKENIIDESGMPKERFSAEFPKEGPSILRIQQVVRGDSAAYFCASSPSAGYNEQFFGPGTRLTVL.

V usage is TRBV5-1 and J usage is TRBJ2-2; D is perhaps TRBD2 (6 bases). Germline loops: CDR1 SGHRS, CDR2 YFSETQ. CDR3 size: 16 residues. V was trimmed by 4 bases and J by 2 bases, leaving 15 bases between them. The CDR3, as DNA: TGCGCCAGCAGCCTCCGTCCGGGAGCCAACACCGGGGAGCTGTTTTTT. It translates to CASSLRPGANTGELFF.

The chain has TRBV3-1 and TRBJ2-5; 12 bases line up with TRBD2. The J call could be wrong; TRBJ2-1 is a better fit for the DNA end. This CDR3 has 15 residues. Germline V gene lookup returns CDR1 LGHDT and CDR2 YNNKEL (reference sequence). The CDR3 loop is CASSQGLAGDDEQFF. The CDR3 DNA reads as TGTGCCAGCAGCCAAGGACTAGCGGGAGATGATGAGCAGTTCTTC.

This clonotype was seen a handful of times. The chain has TRBV18 and TRBJ1-1; D perhaps matches TRBD1 (5 bases). This CDR3 is built from 14 residues. Trimming took 5 bases from V and 4 from J, leaving 14 bases between them. Germline lookup yields CDR1 KGHSH and CDR2 LQKENI. For the CDR3, the DNA is TGTGCCAGCTCAGACCCCTCGAGGGGCACTGAAGCTTTCTTT. The encoded protein is CASSDPSRGTEAFF.

The J gene is TRBJ2-1, the V gene TRBV10-3, with D perhaps TRBD1 (6 bases). The CDR3 consists of 15 residues. Germline V lookup: CDR1 ENHRY, CDR2 SYGVKD. Trimming took off 3 bases at V and 5 bases at J, with 14 bases between the two ends. CDR3 bases: TGTGCCATCAGTGATCATGATGGGGGCCACAATGAGCAGTTCTTC. Amino acid sequence: CAISDHDGGHNEQFF.